The TCR beta chain under discussion was sequenced for a study of a mutant IDH1 vaccine in newly diagnosed glioma. Study-level points and caveats: Researchers report vaccine-induced immune responses in more than 90% of patients.

Turning to this clone: Its target is unknown.

The CDR3 totals 15 residues. Trimming shortened V by 3 bases and J by 6 bases, and 15 bases separated the two germline ends. The V gene's germline CDR1 is KGHSH and CDR2 LQKENI. The data were produced by immunoSEQ multiplex PCR, yet TCRdb's version contains in-frame clones alone and is incomplete. The table has roughly 130,000 clones, over 75% seen once. The time point here: week 11, during vaccination. Alongside topical imiquimod, each dose of vaccine comprised 300 ug of mutant IDH1 20-mer peptide. The sequence came from a man in his forties or fifties with glioma. The V gene is TRBV18, the J gene TRBJ2-1; D unclear. The specimen comprised PBMCs, sampled from a glioma patient whose treatment included an IDH1 peptide vaccine. As DNA, the CDR3 is TGTGCCAGCTCACCGGTCGCGGTGCTTGGCAATGAGCAGTTCTTC. Translation: CASSPVAVLGNEQFF.